This T cell receptor beta chain came from a study of patients and donors after allogeneic stem cell transplantation (dated by TCRdb to 2018 to 2020). The library was obtained by RT-PCR. TCRdb shows the sequencer as NextSeq 550. TCRdb ran its own pipeline on the public reads, namely fastp trimming at Q25 and MiXCR clone calling, and kept in-frame beta chains. Each entry is one CDR3 protein sequence, shown with its most common DNA and genes. This sample gives some 17,000 distinct CDR3 sequences in total; 27% of them show up just once. The biggest ten clones account for around 33% of the sample. To note about this clonotype: It has no known antigen specificity. Base quality data are lacking; no much larger clone is found one base away.

The cysteine opens and the phenylalanine closes a CDR3 of 15 amino acids. Only the CDR3 part of the read is kept: 45 bases, read in frame from the first base. V was cut back by 5 bases and J by 5 bases, leaving a gap of 16 bases between them. The receptor was derived from a human donor who was either an allogeneic HSCT recipient or a stem cell or donor lymphocyte infusion donor (not recorded which). It is not recorded whose cells these are; they may come from a transplant donor. Recombination linked TRBV12-3 or TRBV12-4 to TRBJ1-5, with a tentative D gene TRBD1 over 6 matching bases. Input material: blood, either unsorted or a sorted T cell fraction (not recorded which). The DNA reads TGTGCCAGCAGTCCCGGCACAGGGTGGCATCAGCCCCAGCATTTT. Its translation reads: CASSPGTGWHQPQHF.